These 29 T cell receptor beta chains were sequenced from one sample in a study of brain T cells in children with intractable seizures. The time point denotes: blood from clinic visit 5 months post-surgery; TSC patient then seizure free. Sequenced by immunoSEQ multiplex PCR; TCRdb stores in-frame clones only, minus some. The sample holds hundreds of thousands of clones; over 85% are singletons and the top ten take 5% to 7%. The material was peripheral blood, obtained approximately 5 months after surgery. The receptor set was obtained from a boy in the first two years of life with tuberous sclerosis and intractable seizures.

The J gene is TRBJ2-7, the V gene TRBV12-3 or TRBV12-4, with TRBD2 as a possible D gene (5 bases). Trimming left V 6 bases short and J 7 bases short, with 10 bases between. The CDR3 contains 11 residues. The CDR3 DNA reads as TGTGCCAGCAGCATAGGAGGAGAGCAGTACTTC. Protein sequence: CASSIGGEQYF.

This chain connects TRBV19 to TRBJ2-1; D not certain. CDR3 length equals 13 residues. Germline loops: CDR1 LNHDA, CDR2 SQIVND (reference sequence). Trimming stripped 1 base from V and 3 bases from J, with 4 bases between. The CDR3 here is CASSIGHYNEQFF. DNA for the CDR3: TGTGCCAGTAGTATAGGACACTACAATGAGCAGTTCTTC.

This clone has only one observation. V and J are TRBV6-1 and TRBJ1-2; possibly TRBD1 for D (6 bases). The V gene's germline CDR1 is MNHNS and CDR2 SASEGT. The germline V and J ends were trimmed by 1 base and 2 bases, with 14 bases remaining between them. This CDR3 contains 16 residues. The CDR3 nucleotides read TGTGCCAGCAGTGAAGAGGTACAGGGCCTAAACTATGGCTACACCTTC. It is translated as CASSEEVQGLNYGYTF.

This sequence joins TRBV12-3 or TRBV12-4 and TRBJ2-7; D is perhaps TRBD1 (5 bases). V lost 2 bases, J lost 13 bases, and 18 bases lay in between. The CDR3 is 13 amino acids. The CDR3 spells CASSLFVGQRRYF. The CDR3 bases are TGTGCCAGCAGTTTATTCGTGGGGCAAAGAAGATACTTC.

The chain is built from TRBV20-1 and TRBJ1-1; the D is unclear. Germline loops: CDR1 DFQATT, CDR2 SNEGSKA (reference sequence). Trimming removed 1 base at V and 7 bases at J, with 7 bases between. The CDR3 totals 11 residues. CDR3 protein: CSARAFGEAFF. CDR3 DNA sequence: TGCAGTGCTAGAGCATTTGGTGAAGCTTTCTTT.

Here the CDR3 reads CASSQVVPAGPEQYTQYF. CDR3 DNA sequence: TGTGCCAGCAGCCAAGTTGTACCGGCGGGCCCCGAACAGTATACGCAGTATTTT. The chain employs TRBV4-2 and TRBJ2-3, with a weak D call TRBD2 (5 bases). The V gene lost 1 base and the J gene lost 7 bases, with 24 bases spanning the gap. Germline lookup yields CDR1 LGHNA and CDR2 YNFKEQ. The CDR3 runs 18 residues.

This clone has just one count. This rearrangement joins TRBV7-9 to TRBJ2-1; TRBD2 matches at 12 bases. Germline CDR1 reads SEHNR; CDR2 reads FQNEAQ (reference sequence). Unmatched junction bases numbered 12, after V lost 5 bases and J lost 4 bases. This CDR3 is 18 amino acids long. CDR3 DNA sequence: TGTGCCAGCAGCCTGATAATGACTAGCGGGAGTAGATACAATGAGCAGTTCTTC. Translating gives CASSLIMTSGSRYNEQFF.

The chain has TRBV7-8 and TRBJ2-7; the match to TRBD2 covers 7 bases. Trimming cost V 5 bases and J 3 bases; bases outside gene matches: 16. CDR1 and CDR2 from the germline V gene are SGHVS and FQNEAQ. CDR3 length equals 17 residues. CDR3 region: CASSPTPGGLVYYEQYF. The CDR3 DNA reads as TGTGCCAGCAGCCCAACCCCCGGGGGGTTAGTTTACTACGAGCAGTACTTC.

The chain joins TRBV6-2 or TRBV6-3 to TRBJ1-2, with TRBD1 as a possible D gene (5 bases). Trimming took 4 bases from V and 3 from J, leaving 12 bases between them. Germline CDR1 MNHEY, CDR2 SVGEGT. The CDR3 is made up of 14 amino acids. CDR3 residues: CASSFSQGHYGYTF. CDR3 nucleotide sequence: TGTGCCAGCAGTTTCTCCCAGGGCCACTATGGCTACACCTTC.

CDR3 loop: CASRPGLAFNEQFF. The CDR3 bases are TGTGCCAGCAGGCCGGGACTAGCGTTCAATGAGCAGTTCTTC. The chain uses TRBV25-1 and TRBJ2-1; 10 bases line up with TRBD2. The CDR3 length is 14 residues. V gave up 6 bases and J gave up 6 bases; unmatched junction bases: 5. Germline CDR1 and CDR2: MGHDK and SYGVNS.

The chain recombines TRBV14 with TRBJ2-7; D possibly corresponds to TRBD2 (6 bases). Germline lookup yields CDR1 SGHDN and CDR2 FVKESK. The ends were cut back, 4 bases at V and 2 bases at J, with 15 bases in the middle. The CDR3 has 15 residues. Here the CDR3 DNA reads TGTGCCAGCAGCCCTGGTAGAGGGGAGGCCTACGAGCAGTACTTC. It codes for CASSPGRGEAYEQYF.

CDR3 amino acids: CASSLAEGQGNTIYF. Written as DNA, the CDR3 is TGTGCCAGCAGCTTAGCCGAGGGACAGGGGAACACCATATATTTT. The chain carries TRBV11-2 and TRBJ1-3, with 10 nucleotides matching TRBD1. CDR3 length equals 15 residues. J gave up 7 bases and V 1 base, and 4 bases lay outside the gene matches. Germline lookup yields CDR1 SGHAT and CDR2 FQNNGV.

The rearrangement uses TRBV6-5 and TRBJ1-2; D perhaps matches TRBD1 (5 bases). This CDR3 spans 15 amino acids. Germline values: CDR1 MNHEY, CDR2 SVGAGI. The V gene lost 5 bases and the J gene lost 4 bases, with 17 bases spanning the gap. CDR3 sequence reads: CASSLLGTGSYGYTF. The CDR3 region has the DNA TGTGCCAGCAGTCTCTTGGGGACGGGCTCCTATGGCTACACCTTC.

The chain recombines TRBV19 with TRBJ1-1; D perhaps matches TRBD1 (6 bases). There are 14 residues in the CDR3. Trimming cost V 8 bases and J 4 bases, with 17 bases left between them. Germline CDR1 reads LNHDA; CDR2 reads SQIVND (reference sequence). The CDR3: CASSLGTLSTEAFF. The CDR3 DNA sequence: TGTGCCAGTTCGTTGGGGACATTGAGCACTGAAGCTTTCTTT.

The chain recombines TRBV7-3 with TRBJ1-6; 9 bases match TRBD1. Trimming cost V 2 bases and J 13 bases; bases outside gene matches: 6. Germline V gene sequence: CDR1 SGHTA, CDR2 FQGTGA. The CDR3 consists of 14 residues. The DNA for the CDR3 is TGTGCCAGCAGCTTACGACAGGGGGGCGGGCCCCTCCACTTT. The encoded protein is CASSLRQGGGPLHF.

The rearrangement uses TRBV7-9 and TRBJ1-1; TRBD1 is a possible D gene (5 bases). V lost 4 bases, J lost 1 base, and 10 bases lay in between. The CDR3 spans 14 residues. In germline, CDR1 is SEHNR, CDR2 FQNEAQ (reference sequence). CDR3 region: CASSSPGQNTEAFF. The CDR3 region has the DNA TGTGCCAGCAGCTCCCCTGGACAGAACACTGAAGCTTTCTTT. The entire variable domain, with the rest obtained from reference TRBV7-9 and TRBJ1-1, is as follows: DTGVSQNPRHKITKRGQNVTFRCDPISEHNRLYWYRQTLGQGPEFLTYFQNEAQLEKSRLLSDRFSAERPKGSFSTLEIQRTEQGDSAMYLCASSSPGQNTEAFFGQGTRLTVV.

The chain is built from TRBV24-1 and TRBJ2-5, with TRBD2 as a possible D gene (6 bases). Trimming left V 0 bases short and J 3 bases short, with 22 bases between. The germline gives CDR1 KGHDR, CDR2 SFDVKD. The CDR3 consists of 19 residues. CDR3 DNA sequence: TGTGCCACCAGTGATTTGCGCACCCCCGGCAGGGACTCAAAAGAGACCCAGTACTTC. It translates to CATSDLRTPGRDSKETQYF.

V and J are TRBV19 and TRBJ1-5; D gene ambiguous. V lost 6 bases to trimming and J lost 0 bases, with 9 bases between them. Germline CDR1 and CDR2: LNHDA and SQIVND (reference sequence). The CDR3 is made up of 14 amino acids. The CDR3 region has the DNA TGTGCCAGTAGAGTAGACTCTAGCAATCAGCCCCAGCATTTT. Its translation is CASRVDSSNQPQHF.

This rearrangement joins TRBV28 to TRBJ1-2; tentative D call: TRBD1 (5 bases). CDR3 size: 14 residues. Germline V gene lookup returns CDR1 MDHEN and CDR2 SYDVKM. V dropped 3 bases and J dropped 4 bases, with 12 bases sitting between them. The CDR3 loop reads CASSFQGSFYGYTF. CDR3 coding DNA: TGTGCCAGCAGTTTTCAGGGATCTTTCTATGGCTACACCTTC.

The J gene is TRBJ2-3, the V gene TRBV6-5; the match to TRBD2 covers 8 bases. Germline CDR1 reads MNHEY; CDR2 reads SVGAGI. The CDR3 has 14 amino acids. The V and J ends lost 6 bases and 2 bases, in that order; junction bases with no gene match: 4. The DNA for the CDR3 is TGTGCCAGCAGATTTAGCGGGAACACAGATACGCAGTATTTT. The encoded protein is CASRFSGNTDTQYF.

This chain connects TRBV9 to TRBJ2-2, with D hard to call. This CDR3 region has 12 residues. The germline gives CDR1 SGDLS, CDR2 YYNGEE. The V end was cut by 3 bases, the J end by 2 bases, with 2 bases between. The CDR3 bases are TGTGCCAGCAGCGAAAACACCGGGGAGCTGTTTTTT. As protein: CASSENTGELFF.

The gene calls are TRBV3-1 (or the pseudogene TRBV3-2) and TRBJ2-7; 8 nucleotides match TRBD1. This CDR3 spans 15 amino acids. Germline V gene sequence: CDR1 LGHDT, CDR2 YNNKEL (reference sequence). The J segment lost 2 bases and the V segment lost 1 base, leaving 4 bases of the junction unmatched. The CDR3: CASSQGGTGPYEQYF. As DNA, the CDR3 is TGTGCCAGCAGCCAAGGCGGGACAGGACCCTACGAGCAGTACTTC.

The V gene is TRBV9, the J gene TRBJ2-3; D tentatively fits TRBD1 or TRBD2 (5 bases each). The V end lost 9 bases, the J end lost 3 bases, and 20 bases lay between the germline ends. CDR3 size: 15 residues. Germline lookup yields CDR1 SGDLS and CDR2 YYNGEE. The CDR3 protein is CATSVGGGGTDTQYF. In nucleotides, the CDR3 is TGTGCCACCTCGGTCGGAGGTGGGGGAACAGATACGCAGTATTTT.

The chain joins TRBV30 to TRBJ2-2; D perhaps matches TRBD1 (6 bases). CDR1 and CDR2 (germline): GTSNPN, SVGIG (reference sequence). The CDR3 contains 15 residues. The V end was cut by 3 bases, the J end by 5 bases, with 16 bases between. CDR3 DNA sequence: TGTGCCTGGAGCCGAAGTACAGGGCGAACCGGGGAGCTGTTTTTT. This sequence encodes CAWSRSTGRTGELFF.

The CDR3 DNA sequence: TGCGCCAGCAGCTTGACTAGGCCGGGGGCAGATACGCAGTATTTT. This gives the protein CASSLTRPGADTQYF. The chain has TRBV5-1 and TRBJ2-3; TRBD2 might be the D (6 bases). Germline CDR1 reads SGHRS; CDR2 reads YFSETQ. This CDR3 region has 15 residues. V was cut by 1 base and J by 4 bases, with 13 bases left in between. Full variable domain (remainder filled in from reference TRBV5-1 and TRBJ2-3): KAGVTQTPRYLIKTRGQQVTLSCSPISGHRSVSWYQQTPGQGLQFLFEYFSETQRNKGNFPGRFSGRQFSNSRSEMNVSTLELGDSALYLCASSLTRPGADTQYFGPGTRLTVL.

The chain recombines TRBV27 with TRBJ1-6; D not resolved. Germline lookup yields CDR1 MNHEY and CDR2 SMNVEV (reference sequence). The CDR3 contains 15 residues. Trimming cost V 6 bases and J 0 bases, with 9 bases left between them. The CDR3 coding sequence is TGTGCCAGCAGGGATCGGAGCTCCTATAATTCACCCCTCCACTTT. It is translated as CASRDRSSYNSPLHF.

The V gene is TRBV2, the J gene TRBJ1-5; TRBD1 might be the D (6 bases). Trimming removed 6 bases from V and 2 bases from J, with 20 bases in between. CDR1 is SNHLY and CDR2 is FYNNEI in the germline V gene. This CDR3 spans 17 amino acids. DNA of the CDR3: TGTGCCAGCAGACCACAGGGCGCCGACTTTGGCAATCAGCCCCAGCATTTT. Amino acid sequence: CASRPQGADFGNQPQHF.

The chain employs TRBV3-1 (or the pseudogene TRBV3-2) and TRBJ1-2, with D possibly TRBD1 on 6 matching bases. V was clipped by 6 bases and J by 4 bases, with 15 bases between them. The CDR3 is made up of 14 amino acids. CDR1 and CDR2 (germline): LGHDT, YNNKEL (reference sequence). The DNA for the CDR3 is TGTGCCAGCAGTCCCGAGACAGGAACCTATGGCTACACCTTC. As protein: CASSPETGTYGYTF.

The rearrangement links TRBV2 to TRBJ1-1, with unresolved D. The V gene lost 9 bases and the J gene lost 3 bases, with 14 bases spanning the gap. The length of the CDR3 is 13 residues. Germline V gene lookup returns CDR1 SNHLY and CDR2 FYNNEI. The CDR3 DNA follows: TGTGCCAGATTCGGGGATGGCGACACTGAAGCTTTCTTT. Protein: CARFGDGDTEAFF.